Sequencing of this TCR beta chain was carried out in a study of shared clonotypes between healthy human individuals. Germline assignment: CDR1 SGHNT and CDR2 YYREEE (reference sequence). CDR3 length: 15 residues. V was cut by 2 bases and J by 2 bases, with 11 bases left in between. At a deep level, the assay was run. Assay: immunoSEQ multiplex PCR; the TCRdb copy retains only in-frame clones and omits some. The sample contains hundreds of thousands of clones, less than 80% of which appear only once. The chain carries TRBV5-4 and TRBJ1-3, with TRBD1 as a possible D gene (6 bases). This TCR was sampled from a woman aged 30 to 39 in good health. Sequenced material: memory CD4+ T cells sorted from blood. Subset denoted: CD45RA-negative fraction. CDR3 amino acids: CASSLQGVPGNTIYF. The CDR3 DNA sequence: TGTGCCAGCAGCTTACAGGGTGTTCCTGGAAACACCATATATTTT. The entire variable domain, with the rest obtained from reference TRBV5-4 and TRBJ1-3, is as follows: ETGVTQSPTHLIKTRGQQVTLRCSSQSGHNTVSWYQQALGQGPQFIFQYYREEENGRGNFPPRFSGLQFPNYSSELNVNALELDDSALYLCASSLQGVPGNTIYFGEGSWLTVV.